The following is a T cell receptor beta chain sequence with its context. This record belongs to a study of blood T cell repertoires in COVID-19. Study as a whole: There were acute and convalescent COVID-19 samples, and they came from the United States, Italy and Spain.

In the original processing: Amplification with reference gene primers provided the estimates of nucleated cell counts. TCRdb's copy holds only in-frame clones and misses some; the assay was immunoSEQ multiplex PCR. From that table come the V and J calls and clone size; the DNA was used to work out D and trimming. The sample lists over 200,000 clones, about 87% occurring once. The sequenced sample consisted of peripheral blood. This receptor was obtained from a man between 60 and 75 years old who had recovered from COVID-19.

The DNA of the CDR3 is TGTGCCAGCAGCTCCAGCGGGGGGGCGTTCCAAGAGACCCAGTACTTC. This sequence encodes CASSSSGGAFQETQYF. The J gene is TRBJ2-5, the V gene TRBV7-8; 10 positions match TRBD2. V lost 4 bases and J lost 1; bases outside the gene matches: 6. The CDR3 extends over 16 amino acids. CDR1 SGHVS and CDR2 FQNEAQ come from the germline V gene.